The 18 T cell receptor beta chains given below trace back to one sample, sequenced in a study of breast tumors, draining lymph nodes, adjacent tissues. Axillary draining lymph nodes of breast cancer patients supplied the node samples. Each CDR3 protein gets one entry after TCRdb re-called the multiplex PCR reads with MiXCR. The sample yields 200,000 to 300,000 distinct CDR3 sequences, over 30% seen once. The material sequenced was axillary lymph node tissue. Receptors originate from a female donor with breast cancer. Some clones in this sample may be carry-over from other donors' samples.

The V gene is TRBV7-2, the J gene TRBJ1-3, with D tentatively TRBD1 (6 bases). V lost 5 bases to trimming and J lost 8 bases, with 25 bases between them. The CDR3 is 17 amino acids. CDR1 is SGHTA, CDR2 FQGNSA, per germline. CDR3 loop: CASSTGLAGHQGDTIYF. The DNA for the CDR3 is TGTGCCAGCAGCACGGGACTAGCGGGACACCAAGGGGACACCATATATTTT.

The chain recombines TRBV15 with TRBJ2-7; 7 bases fit TRBD1. The junction had 3 bases not matched to a gene; V was cut back by 0 bases and J by 1 base. This CDR3 has 15 amino acids. Germline loops: CDR1 LNHNV, CDR2 YYDKDF (reference sequence). The CDR3 DNA reads as TGTGCCACCAGCAGAGATAAGGGACAGTCCTACGAGCAGTACTTC. As protein: CATSRDKGQSYEQYF.

This clonotype was seen many times. The gene calls are TRBV3-1 and TRBJ2-5, with 8 nucleotides matching TRBD1. The CDR3 length is 17 residues. Unmatched junction bases numbered 8, after V lost 1 base and J lost 1 base. CDR1 is LGHDT, CDR2 YNNKEL, per germline (reference sequence). The CDR3 DNA sequence: TGTGCCAGCAGCCAAGGCATAACTGGGACAGGCCAAGAGACCCAGTACTTC. Its protein product is CASSQGITGTGQETQYF.

This clonotype has at least ten counts. The rearrangement links TRBV28 to TRBJ1-3, with D unclear. Germline lookup yields CDR1 MDHEN and CDR2 SYDVKM. The CDR3 consists of 12 residues. Trimming removed 6 bases at V and 4 bases at J, with 7 bases between. CDR3 region: CASRVTGNTIYF. CDR3 coding DNA: TGTGCCAGCAGGGTTACGGGAAACACCATATATTTT.

The rearrangement uses TRBV12-3 or TRBV12-4 and TRBJ2-7; the D gene is possibly TRBD1 (6 bases). Deletions cut 1 base from V and 3 bases from J, with 10 bases between. The CDR3 is made up of 14 amino acids. Here the CDR3 DNA reads TGTGCCAGCAGTTTAGGGGGACAACTCTACGAGCAGTACTTC. Amino acid sequence: CASSLGGQLYEQYF.

This clonotype was seen ten or more times. The rearrangement uses TRBV5-4 and TRBJ2-3, with D uncertain. With 1 base removed from V and 1 base from J, the gap between germline ends came to 7 bases. CDR3 length: 14 amino acids. CDR1 is SGHNT, CDR2 YYREEE, per germline (reference sequence). The CDR3 sequence is CASSLPPGTDTQYF. As DNA, the CDR3 is TGTGCCAGCAGCTTGCCCCCGGGCACAGATACGCAGTATTTT.

In this sample, this clonotype turned up many times. This chain uses TRBV29-1 with TRBJ2-3; D might be TRBD1 or TRBD2, each matching 7 bases. The V gene's germline CDR1 is SQVTM and CDR2 ANQGSEA. Trimming shortened V by 8 bases and J by 3 bases, and 15 bases separated the two germline ends. The CDR3 has 13 amino acids. The CDR3, as DNA: TGCAGCTTCAGGGGGGGGTGGACAGATACGCAGTATTTT. Its protein product is CSFRGGWTDTQYF.

The sample holds many counts of this clonotype. The chain carries TRBV7-9 and TRBJ2-7; 8 positions agree with TRBD1. CDR3 length equals 12 residues. V lost 3 bases to trimming and J lost 6 bases; unmatched junction nucleotides: 1. CDR1 and CDR2 (germline): SEHNR, FQNEAQ (reference sequence). This chain's CDR3 is CASSLTGAEQYF. The CDR3 DNA reads as TGTGCCAGCAGCTTGACAGGGGCCGAGCAGTACTTC.

This clonotype was detected many times. CDR3 DNA sequence: TGTGCCAGCAGCTCGGGACCAGGAAACACCATATATTTT. Translating gives CASSSGPGNTIYF. The J gene is TRBJ1-3, the V gene TRBV7-6, with D perhaps matching TRBD1 (5 bases). The CDR3 spans 13 residues. Germline V CDR1 and CDR2: SGHVS, FNYEAQ. Trimming left V 4 bases short and J 4 bases short, with 8 bases between.

As regards this clonotype: A much larger clone sits a single nucleotide away, making a read error possible. The chain recombines TRBV7-2 with TRBJ2-3, with TRBD1 as a possible D gene (5 bases). The CDR3 is 15 amino acids. The germline V and J ends were trimmed by 2 bases and 3 bases, with 12 bases remaining between them. Germline CDR1 and CDR2: SGHTA and FQGNSA. CDR3 region: CASSLRIRQTDTQYF. The CDR3 nucleotides are TGTGCCAGCAGCTTAAGGATCAGACAGACAGATACGCAGTATTTT.

This clonotype was counted at least ten times. The chain recombines TRBV6-6 with TRBJ2-1; 14 nucleotides line up with TRBD2. The CDR3 totals 16 residues. CDR1 and CDR2 (germline): MNHNY, SVGAGI (reference sequence). Unmatched junction bases numbered 4, after V lost 4 bases and J lost 5 bases. The CDR3 here is CASSFLGLAGDNEQFF. CDR3 DNA sequence: TGTGCCAGCAGTTTCCTGGGACTAGCGGGAGACAATGAGCAGTTCTTC.

This clonotype was counted at least ten times. The chain employs TRBV10-2 and TRBJ2-7; 8 bases are shared with TRBD1. Germline lookup yields CDR1 WSHSY and CDR2 SAAADI. The CDR3 runs to 16 residues. V lost 7 bases to trimming and J lost 1 base; unmatched junction nucleotides: 12. The CDR3 is CASTYDQGALSYEQYF. In nucleotides, the CDR3 is TGCGCCAGCACCTACGATCAGGGGGCTCTATCCTACGAGCAGTACTTC.

This clonotype was observed many times. The chain combines TRBV5-1 with TRBJ2-5; tentatively, D is TRBD1 (6 bases). Germline V CDR1 and CDR2: SGHRS, YFSETQ. The CDR3 totals 16 residues. Trimming took off 4 bases at V and 5 bases at J, with 21 bases between the two ends. The CDR3 DNA is TGCGCCAGCAGCCAGCAGCCGGGACATCAGAGGGAGACCCAGTACTTC. This codes for CASSQQPGHQRETQYF. Full variable domain (outside the CDR3, taken from reference TRBV5-1 and TRBJ2-5): KAGVTQTPRYLIKTRGQQVTLSCSPISGHRSVSWYQQTPGQGLQFLFEYFSETQRNKGNFPGRFSGRQFSNSRSEMNVSTLELGDSALYLCASSQQPGHQRETQYFGPGTRLLVL.

This clonotype was seen repeatedly, ten times or more. V usage is TRBV20-1 and J usage is TRBJ2-1; D remains ambiguous. Trimming took off 3 bases at V and 2 bases at J, with 11 bases between the two ends. The germline gives CDR1 DFQATT, CDR2 SNEGSKA (reference sequence). This CDR3 region has 14 residues. The CDR3 loop is CSASGRRAYNEQFF. In DNA form, the CDR3 reads TGCAGTGCTAGTGGTCGACGGGCCTACAATGAGCAGTTCTTC.

The chain employs TRBV2 and TRBJ1-5; D might be TRBD1 (6 bases). The CDR3 has 13 residues. The germline V gene has CDR1 SNHLY and CDR2 FYNNEI. The ends were cut back, 6 bases at V and 6 bases at J, with 12 bases in the middle. The DNA for the CDR3 is TGTGCCAGCAGCGGGGGGGGGCCTCAGCCCCAGCATTTT. Its protein product is CASSGGGPQPQHF.

This clonotype was picked up many times. The chain uses TRBV7-3 and TRBJ2-5; D unclear. Per germline, CDR1 SGHTA and CDR2 FQGTGA. The CDR3 is 16 amino acids. The ends were cut back, 3 bases at V and 3 bases at J, with 17 bases in the middle. The CDR3 sequence is CASSLGMGGIKETQYF. The DNA of the CDR3 is TGTGCCAGCAGCTTGGGCATGGGCGGAATAAAAGAGACCCAGTACTTC.

This clonotype has a count of ten or more. The chain is built from TRBV7-2 and TRBJ2-7; the D gene could be TRBD1 or TRBD2 (6 bases each). The V gene lost 1 base and the J gene lost 0 bases, with 13 bases spanning the gap. The CDR3 spans 16 residues. Looked up from germline, CDR1 is SGHTA and CDR2 is FQGNSA. This CDR3 reads CASSLGVWGASYEQYF. CDR3 sequence (DNA): TGTGCCAGCAGCTTAGGAGTGTGGGGGGCCTCCTACGAGCAGTACTTC.

About this clonotype itself: Just one base apart from a much larger clone, this may be a read error. The rearrangement joins TRBV27 to TRBJ1-6, with 10 bases fitting TRBD1. CDR1 and CDR2 from the germline V gene are MNHEY and SMNVEV (reference sequence). The CDR3 is 14 residues long. The CDR3 coding sequence is TGTGCCACCACCCGGGACAGGGGTAATTCACTCCTCCACTTT. This sequence encodes CATTRDRGNSLLHF.